This T cell receptor (beta chain) was recovered during a study of T cell repertoires in cytomegalovirus infection (dated by TCRdb to between 2018 and 2020). For the study in its entirety: Donor HLA type was relevant to the analysis, because carriage of CMV infection together with the matching HLA type was indicated by public TCR beta signatures. Broader findings and caveats from the paper: In the ex vivo response, HLA-C-restricted CMV-specific TCR beta clonotypes were dominant, and in two of eight donors the single most frequent clonotype came from this HLA-C-restricted group. In both this cohort and an independent approximately 350-donor cohort, the cumulative frequency of public TCR beta family members distinguished carriers of CMV infection plus the relevant HLA type.

The listed sequencing device is Illumina HiSeq 1500. TCRdb passed the public sequencing reads through fastp at Q25 and MiXCR, retaining productive beta sequences. Each entry merges the rows of one CDR3 protein and shows their most common DNA and genes. This sample has tens of thousands of distinct CDR3 sequences in its table, and more than 20% of those were observed once. The ten largest make up about a fifth of the sample. V is trimmed back by 4 bases and J by 7 bases, and the junction contains 4 bases that no gene match accounts for. Looking up the germline V gene yields CDR1 MNHEY and CDR2 SVGEGT. The CDR3 sequence holds 15 residues, the cysteine and phenylalanine included. The only DNA kept is the CDR3, 45 bases in frame from the first base. In the case of this clonotype: This clone's antigen is unknown. Qualities for individual bases were not recorded, and no much larger clone is one base off.

This TCR was sampled from a human donor in good health (CMV status not recorded). Some clones in this sample may be carry-over from other donors' samples. Rearrangement joined TRBV6-2 or TRBV6-3 to TRBJ2-1, with 13 bases aligning to TRBD2. The specimen was PBMCs, sequenced either directly or after in vitro stimulation (not recorded which). CDR3 loop: CASSSSTSGRNEQFF. The base sequence is TGTGCCAGCAGTTCCTCGACTAGCGGGAGGAATGAGCAGTTCTTC.